These T cell receptor beta chains were read from a single sample in a study of blood T cell repertoires in COVID-19. Method: immunoSEQ multiplex PCR; TCRdb's copy keeps in-frame clones and lacks some. The table lists around 97,000 clones, roughly 87% of them singletons. The sample consisted of peripheral blood. These receptors were obtained from a human donor in a cohort sampled during active COVID-19. Both conserved end residues are part of each CDR3. D genes are given only for firm matches. Only part of the rows carry a size: once, few, many, or a class if the clone is expanded.

clone_size	d_call	j_call	v_call	cdr3_nt	cdr3_aa
.	TRBD1	TRBJ1-5	TRBV30	TGTGCCTGGACCCCCCAGGGGGATCAGCCCCAGCATTTT	CAWTPQGDQPQHF
.	TRBD2	TRBJ2-1	TRBV12-5	TGTGCTAGTGGCCGCGGGACTAGCGGGGGGGGGAACTACAATGAGCAGTTCTTC	CASGRGTSGGGNYNEQFF
.	TRBD1	TRBJ2-7	TRBV5-4	TGTGCCAGCAGCTCCCTGACAGACAGGGCATCCGAGCAGTACTTC	CASSSLTDRASEQYF
.	.	TRBJ1-2	TRBV28	TGTGCCAGCAGGAGCTACAAAAAAGCGGATGGCTACACCTTC	CASRSYKKADGYTF
few	.	TRBJ1-3	TRBV7-9	TGTGCCAGCAGCTTAGCCCGCGGGCCTCGTGAAGGAAACACCATATATTTT	CASSLARGPREGNTIYF
.	TRBD2	TRBJ2-7	TRBV11-2	TGTGCCAGCAGCTTAGTAGGCGGACTAGGGTACGAGCAGTACTTC	CASSLVGGLGYEQYF
.	.	TRBJ2-1	TRBV7-9	TGTGCCAGCAGCTTATCGGGGATTTCCTACAATGAGCAGTTCTTC	CASSLSGISYNEQFF
.	TRBD2	TRBJ2-7	TRBV5-5	TGTGCCAGCAGCCTGAGACTAGCGGGAGGATACGAGCAGTACTTC	CASSLRLAGGYEQYF
.	.	TRBJ1-1	TRBV5-1	TGCGCCAGCAGCTTGGAGCCCGGGTGGGGGGTGAACACTGAAGCTTTCTTT	CASSLEPGWGVNTEAFF
once	TRBD1	TRBJ2-2	TRBV9	TGTGCCAGCAGTAGGACAGGGGTCGGGACCGGGGAGCTGTTTTTT	CASSRTGVGTGELFF
.	TRBD2	TRBJ2-3	TRBV13	TGTGCCAGCAGCTTATTAGGCGGGGGGGCTAGCACAGATACGCAGTATTTT	CASSLLGGGASTDTQYF
.	TRBD1	TRBJ1-2	TRBV9	TGTGCCAGCAGCGCCTATGAGGCGGGACAGGGGTCCTATGGCTACACCTTC	CASSAYEAGQGSYGYTF